Below, 8 T cell receptor beta chains from the same sample are listed, as sequenced in a study of cytomegalovirus exposure and HLA in healthy donors. PCR primers comprised 60 Vbeta and 13 Jbeta primers. The method was immunoSEQ multiplex PCR; TCRdb's version includes in-frame clones alone and lacks a portion of them. The sample holds 100,000 to 150,000 clones; over 60% are singletons and the top ten take 2.7%. The specimen sequenced was PBMCs. The receptor source for this set is a woman in her forties in good health and CMV-seropositive.

The genes are TRBV4-2 and TRBJ2-3; 10 bases match TRBD2. V was clipped by 4 bases and J by 0 bases; unmatched bases: 16. The CDR3 sequence is 20 residues long. Germline V gene lookup returns CDR1 LGHNA and CDR2 YNFKEQ. The CDR3 spells CASSPRGRDATSGSTDTQYF. The CDR3 DNA sequence: TGTGCCAGCAGCCCCCGCGGGAGAGACGCGACTAGCGGGAGCACAGATACGCAGTATTTT.

This sequence joins TRBV19 and TRBJ1-5; D is possibly TRBD1 (5 bases). The CDR3 is 15 residues long. CDR1 and CDR2 from the germline V gene are LNHDA and SQIVND (reference sequence). The CDR3, as DNA: TGTGCTAGCACGGCAGGGTTCTCGGTCAATCAGCCCCAGCATTTT. Its protein product is CASTAGFSVNQPQHF. The variable domain in full, with the rest retrieved from reference TRBV19 and TRBJ1-5, is DGGITQSPKYLFRKEGQNVTLSCEQNLNHDAMYWYRQDPGQGLRLIYYSQIVNDFQKGDIAEGYSVSREKKESFPLTVTSAQKNPTAFYLCASTAGFSVNQPQHFGDGTRLSIL.

The V gene is TRBV29-1, the J gene TRBJ1-2; D is uncertain. The CDR3 is made up of 14 amino acids. The V end was cut by 0 bases, the J end by 8 bases, with 16 bases between. Germline V gene sequence: CDR1 SQVTM, CDR2 ANQGSEA. CDR3 sequence (DNA): TGCAGCGTTGAAGATTCAGGAGGACTGGTGGGCTACACCTTC. Its protein is CSVEDSGGLVGYTF.

The table lists this clone with a few counts. The chain combines TRBV6-6 with TRBJ1-1, with 8 bases identical to TRBD1. Germline V gene lookup returns CDR1 MNHNY and CDR2 SVGAGI (reference sequence). The CDR3 loop spans 12 amino acids. With V trimmed by 10 bases and J by 4 bases, 5 bases remained unmatched. The CDR3 DNA reads TGTGCCATGAACAGGGGGTCCACTGAAGCTTTCTTT. The encoded protein is CAMNRGSTEAFF.

This clone occurred a few times. This rearrangement joins TRBV2 to TRBJ1-1; the match to TRBD1 covers 10 bases. Germline V gene sequence: CDR1 SNHLY, CDR2 FYNNEI. V lost 4 bases and J lost 3; bases outside the gene matches: 2. The CDR3 runs to 14 residues. CDR3 protein: CASSGQGADTEAFF. DNA for the CDR3: TGTGCCAGCAGTGGACAGGGGGCGGACACTGAAGCTTTCTTT.

This chain uses TRBV5-4 with TRBJ1-1; the D is unclear. The CDR3 spans 15 residues. Germline V gene sequence: CDR1 SGHNT, CDR2 YYREEE (reference sequence). Deletions cut 0 bases from V and 3 bases from J, with 12 bases between. The CDR3 reads CASSLEPMGYTEAFF. The CDR3 DNA is TGTGCCAGCAGCTTGGAGCCTATGGGCTACACTGAAGCTTTCTTT.

The gene calls are TRBV30 and TRBJ1-1, with D maybe TRBD1 (5 bases). This CDR3 comprises 13 residues. CDR1 and CDR2 (germline): GTSNPN, SVGIG (reference sequence). Deletions cut 1 base from V and 1 base from J, with 7 bases between. The CDR3 sequence: CAWSGQSNTEAFF. In nucleotides, the CDR3 is TGTGCCTGGAGTGGACAGTCGAACACTGAAGCTTTCTTT.

This sequence joins TRBV5-6 and TRBJ2-1, with TRBD1 identical over 8 bases. J gave up 4 bases and V 3 bases, and 12 bases lay outside the gene matches. In germline, CDR1 is SGHDT, CDR2 YYEEEE. The CDR3 consists of 17 residues. CDR3 region: CASSSQTGVIHYNEQFF. CDR3 coding DNA: TGTGCCAGCAGCTCCCAGACAGGGGTCATACATTACAATGAGCAGTTCTTC.